This T cell receptor (beta chain) was recovered during a study of blood T cell repertoires in COVID-19. Background on the study: From the United States, Italy and Spain came samples of acute and convalescent COVID-19.

This CDR3 is 15 amino acids long. Per the germline V gene, CDR1 is KGHDR and CDR2 is SFDVKD. Between the trimmed V and J ends, which lost 4 bases and 0 bases, there was a span of 11 bases. Assay used: immunoSEQ multiplex PCR; TCRdb lists only in-frame clones, some missing. The table records about 180,000 clones, 70% to 90% of them present only once. This sequence was found in a woman in her thirties with active or convalescent COVID-19. The V gene is TRBV24-1, the J gene TRBJ1-2; tentatively, D is TRBD1 (5 bases). The sample consisted of peripheral blood. The CDR3 nucleotides read TGTGCCACCAGTGAGGGGGGAACCTCTAACTATGGCTACACCTTC. Residues: CATSEGGTSNYGYTF.